The clone carrying this TCR beta chain was seen a handful of times. The data were obtained in a study of cytomegalovirus exposure and HLA in healthy donors. There are 12 residues in the CDR3. Trimming left V 3 bases short and J 2 bases short, with 8 bases between. Germline V gives CDR1 SQVTM, CDR2 ANQGSEA. Amplification used 60 Vbeta primers and 13 Jbeta primers. TCRdb keeps only in-frame clones here, not all; method: immunoSEQ multiplex PCR. The sample lists over 200,000 clones, about 78% occurring once. This TCR came from a male donor in good health and CMV-seronegative. The material sequenced was PBMCs. The chain uses TRBV29-1 and TRBJ2-7; D uncertain. For the CDR3, the DNA is TGCAGCGTTGAGGGCCAAACCTACGAGCAGTACTTC. This encodes CSVEGQTYEQYF.